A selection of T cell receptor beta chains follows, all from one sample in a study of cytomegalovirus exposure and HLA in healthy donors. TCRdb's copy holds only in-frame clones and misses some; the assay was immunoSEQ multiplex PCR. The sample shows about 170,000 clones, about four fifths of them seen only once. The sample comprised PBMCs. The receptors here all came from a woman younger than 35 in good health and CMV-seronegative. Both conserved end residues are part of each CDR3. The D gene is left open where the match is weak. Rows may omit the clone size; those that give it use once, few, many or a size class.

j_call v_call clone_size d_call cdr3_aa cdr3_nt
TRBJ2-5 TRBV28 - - CASSFPSTGTQYF TGTGCCAGCAGTTTTCCCTCAACGGGGACCCAGTACTTC
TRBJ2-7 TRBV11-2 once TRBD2 CASSLDRLAGTYEQYF TGTGCCAGCAGCTTAGATCGGCTAGCGGGCACCTACGAGCAGTACTTC
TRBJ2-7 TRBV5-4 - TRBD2 CASRPGTSDEQYF TGTGCCAGCAGGCCCGGGACTAGCGACGAGCAGTACTTC
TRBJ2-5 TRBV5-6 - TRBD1 CASSLQGAGETQYF TGTGCCAGCAGCTTGCAGGGGGCGGGGGAGACCCAGTACTTC
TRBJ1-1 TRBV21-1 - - CASSLKMQNAEAFF TGTGCCAGCAGCTTAAAGATGCAGAACGCTGAAGCTTTCTTT
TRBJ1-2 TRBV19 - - CASRGAGKGADYGYTF TGTGCCAGTAGGGGGGCAGGAAAGGGCGCCGACTATGGCTACACCTTC
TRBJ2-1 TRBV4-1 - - CASSQADGGGDEQFF TGCGCCAGCAGCCAAGCGGATGGGGGGGGCGATGAGCAGTTCTTC
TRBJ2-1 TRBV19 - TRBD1 CASSTGQGGKQFF TGTGCCAGTAGCACAGGACAGGGGGGTAAGCAGTTCTTC
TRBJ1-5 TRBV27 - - CASSSRTNQPQHF TGTGCCAGCAGTTCACGAACAAATCAGCCCCAGCATTTT
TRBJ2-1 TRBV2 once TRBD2 CASSEQRLATNEQFF TGTGCCAGCAGTGAACAGCGACTAGCGACCAATGAGCAGTTCTTC
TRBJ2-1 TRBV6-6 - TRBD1 CASRSDRTGSYNEQFF TGTGCCAGCAGATCGGACCGGACAGGGAGTTACAATGAGCAGTTCTTC
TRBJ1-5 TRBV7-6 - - CASSLDAGNQPQHF TGTGCCAGCAGCTTAGATGCAGGGAATCAGCCCCAGCATTTT
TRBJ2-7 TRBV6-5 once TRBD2 CASSASGRSHEQYF TGTGCCAGCTCGGCCAGCGGGAGGTCCCACGAGCAGTACTTC
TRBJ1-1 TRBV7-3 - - CASSRVPRHTEAFF TGTGCCAGCAGCCGAGTTCCGAGGCACACTGAAGCTTTCTTT
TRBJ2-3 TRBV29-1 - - CTVWGGGDTQYF TGCACCGTTTGGGGGGGCGGAGATACGCAGTATTTT
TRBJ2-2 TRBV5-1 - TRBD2 CASSLGSSGNTGELFF TGCGCCAGCAGCTTGGGGTCTAGCGGCAACACCGGGGAGCTGTTTTTT
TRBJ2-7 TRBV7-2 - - CASSLAVSGWNEQYF TGTGCCAGCAGCTTAGCCGTCTCGGGGTGGAACGAGCAGTACTTC
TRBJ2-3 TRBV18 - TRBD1 CASSPYRGRADTQYF TGTGCCAGCTCGCCCTACAGGGGGCGAGCAGATACGCAGTATTTT
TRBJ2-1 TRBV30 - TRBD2 CAWTKRLAGDNEQFF TGTGCCTGGACCAAAAGGCTAGCGGGAGACAATGAGCAGTTCTTC
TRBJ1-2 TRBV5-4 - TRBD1 CASSFARTGYGYTF TGTGCCAGCAGCTTTGCCCGGACAGGGTATGGCTACACCTTC
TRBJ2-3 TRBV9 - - CASSGRTSTDTQYF TGTGCCAGCAGCGGACGGACTAGCACAGATACGCAGTATTTT
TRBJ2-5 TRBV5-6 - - CASALLRGPKPETQYF TGTGCCAGCGCCCTTTTAAGAGGGCCCAAACCCGAGACCCAGTACTTC
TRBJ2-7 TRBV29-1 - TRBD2 CSVETSVRNEQYF TGCAGCGTTGAAACTAGCGTCCGGAACGAGCAGTACTTC
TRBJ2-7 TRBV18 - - CASSPYGINYEQYF TGTGCCAGCTCACCGTACGGGATCAACTACGAGCAGTACTTC
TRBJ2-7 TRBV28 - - CASSLLLRYEQYF TGTGCCAGCAGTTTACTCCTACGGTACGAGCAGTACTTC
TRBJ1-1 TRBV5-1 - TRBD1 CASSWGTGGVINAEAFF TGCGCCAGCAGCTGGGGGACAGGGGGCGTTATTAACGCTGAAGCTTTCTTT
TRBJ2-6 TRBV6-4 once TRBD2 CASKPSSGTGANVLTF TGTGCCAGCAAGCCTTCTAGCGGGACTGGGGCCAACGTCCTGACTTTC
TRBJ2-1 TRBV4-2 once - CASSQPGTTEQFF TGTGCCAGCAGCCAACCGGGGACAACTGAGCAGTTCTTC
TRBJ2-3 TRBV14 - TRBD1 CASSPMKGQALTHTQYF TGTGCCAGCAGCCCTATGAAGGGACAGGCGCTAACCCATACGCAGTATTTT
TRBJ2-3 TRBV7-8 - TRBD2 CASSPLAGVVDTQYF TGTGCCAGCAGCCCCCTCGCGGGAGTTGTCGATACGCAGTATTTT
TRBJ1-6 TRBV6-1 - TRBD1 CASSEATGDNSPLHF TGTGCCAGCAGTGAAGCAACAGGGGATAATTCACCCCTCCACTTT
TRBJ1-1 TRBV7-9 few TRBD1 CASSPSLGYQGARRTEAFF TGTGCCAGCAGCCCCTCTTTGGGATACCAGGGGGCGCGGCGGACTGAAGCTTTCTTT
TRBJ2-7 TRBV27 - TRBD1 CASSSTGGTTYEQYF TGTGCCAGCAGTTCCACAGGGGGAACTACCTACGAGCAGTACTTC
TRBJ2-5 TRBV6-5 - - CASSLNRSPGETQYF TGTGCCAGCAGTTTGAATAGGTCCCCGGGGGAGACCCAGTACTTC
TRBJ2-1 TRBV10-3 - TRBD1 CAISGSPGGLSYNEQFF TGTGCCATCAGTGGTAGCCCAGGGGGCCTCTCCTACAATGAGCAGTTCTTC
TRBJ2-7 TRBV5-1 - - CASSLQGREQYF TGCGCCAGCAGCTTACAGGGTCGCGAGCAGTACTTC
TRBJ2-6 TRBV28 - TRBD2 CASSSSWGSGRAGANVLTF TGTGCCAGCAGTTCCTCCTGGGGGAGCGGGAGGGCTGGGGCCAACGTCCTGACTTTC
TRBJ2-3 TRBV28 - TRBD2 CASSLSSGVIRGDTQYF TGTGCCAGCAGTTTAAGTAGCGGGGTAATTCGTGGAGATACGCAGTATTTT
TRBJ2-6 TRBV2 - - CASSTGISGANVLTF TGTGCCAGCAGCACAGGGATTTCTGGGGCCAACGTCCTGACTTTC
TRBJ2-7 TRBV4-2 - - CASSKPGAGPYEQYF TGTGCCAGCAGCAAGCCAGGGGCAGGTCCGTACGAGCAGTACTTC
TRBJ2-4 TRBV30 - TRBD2 CAWSPGGGRKNIQYF TGTGCCTGGAGCCCCGGGGGGGGGCGAAAAAACATTCAGTACTTC
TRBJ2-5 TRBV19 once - CASSISTGGVREETQYF TGTGCCAGTAGTATATCAACAGGGGGGGTTCGGGAAGAGACCCAGTACTTC
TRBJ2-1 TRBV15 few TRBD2 CATSRVFPGLAGGRSYNEQFF TGTGCCACCAGCAGAGTGTTCCCGGGACTAGCGGGAGGGCGGTCCTACAATGAGCAGTTCTTC
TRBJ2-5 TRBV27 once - CASRQTAPQETQYF TGTGCCAGCAGGCAGACAGCTCCCCAAGAGACCCAGTACTTC
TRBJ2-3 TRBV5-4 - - CASSLDGDTQYF TGTGCCAGCAGCCTAGACGGGGATACGCAGTATTTT
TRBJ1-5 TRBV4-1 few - CASSQQQNNQPQHF TGCGCCAGCAGCCAACAACAGAACAATCAGCCCCAGCATTTT
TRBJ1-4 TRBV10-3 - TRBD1 CAIRGQGAYEKLFF TGTGCCATCAGGGGACAGGGGGCTTATGAAAAACTGTTTTTT
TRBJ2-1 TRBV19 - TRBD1 CASSLRDRRNEQFF TGTGCCAGTAGTCTCCGGGACAGGAGAAATGAGCAGTTCTTC
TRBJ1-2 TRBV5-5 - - CASSSTGPPSLSYGYTF TGTGCCAGCAGCTCTACAGGGCCGCCCTCCCTGTCTTATGGCTACACCTTC
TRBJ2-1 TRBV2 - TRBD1 CASSEAGQNYNEQFF TGTGCCAGCAGTGAAGCGGGACAGAACTACAATGAGCAGTTCTTC